This TCR beta chain came from a study of cytomegalovirus exposure and HLA in healthy donors. Across the whole study: The study placed 70% to 90% of its approximately 400 genotyped donors in the Caucasian-associated ancestry cluster.

Findings and caveats of the study: The authors later found most CMV-associated TCR beta chains appeared HLA-restricted. Sequencing likely generated an artifact that appeared as a cluster of highly shared sequence variants. Later on, an analysis tied 15,000 to 20,000 TCR beta sequences to HLA alleles at 0.05 false discovery rate.

60 Vbeta and 13 Jbeta primers were used in PCR. Generated by immunoSEQ multiplex PCR, the TCRdb table keeps only in-frame clones and is missing some. Here the sample spans 170,000 or so clones, 84% being singletons. A remark on this clone: No antigen is known for it.

The sequence was collected from a boy aged 2 to 10 in good health and CMV-seronegative. The sample taken for sequencing was PBMCs.

The CDR3 DNA reads TGTGCCAGCAACGCGGCCGGGGGGCATGGAGAGACCCAGTACTTC. This gives the protein CASNAAGGHGETQYF. The rearrangement uses TRBV27 and TRBJ2-5; D might be TRBD2 (7 bases). This CDR3 comprises 15 residues. Per the germline V gene, CDR1 is MNHEY and CDR2 is SMNVEV (reference sequence). Trimming took off 7 bases at V and 4 bases at J, with 19 bases between the two ends.